What follows are 15 T cell receptor beta chains derived from one specimen sequenced in a study of regulatory T cells in long-lasting Graves disease. This sample's time point: persistent/refractory GD, antithyroid drugs over 5 years with positive TRAb. Scientists built the TCR library using RNA that was extracted from PBMCs. Assembly of TCR beta libraries relied on iRepertoire HTBI primers together with Arm-PCR of CDR3 regions. TCRdb independently ran MiXCR on the multiplex PCR reads; one entry per CDR3 protein. The data show about 450,000 distinct CDR3 sequences, around 20% seen once. The source was peripheral blood mononuclear cells (PBMCs), collected when the disease was refractory, from a patient treated with antithyroid drugs. These receptors were collected from a female donor with Graves disease.

This chain joins TRBV19 and TRBJ1-1, with D maybe TRBD1 (5 bases). The length of the CDR3 is 14 residues. Germline loops: CDR1 LNHDA, CDR2 SQIVND (reference sequence). Trimming took 3 bases from V and 4 from J, leaving 12 bases between them. The CDR3 here is CASSIGRGVTEAFF. The CDR3 bases are TGTGCCAGTAGTATCGGACGGGGGGTCACTGAAGCTTTCTTT.

This clonotype was observed at least ten times. V gene TRBV2 combines with J gene TRBJ2-6; D possibly corresponds to TRBD1 (5 bases). This CDR3 comprises 16 residues. V was shortened by 4 bases and J by 2 bases, with 12 bases between the two germline ends. Germline lookup yields CDR1 SNHLY and CDR2 FYNNEI. The CDR3 nucleotides are TGTGCCAGCAGTGCGGCAGGGATCACTGGGGCCAACGTCCTGACTTTC. Translating gives CASSAAGITGANVLTF.

This clonotype was seen ten or more times. The chain couples TRBV7-2 to TRBJ2-5, with 7 bases aligning to TRBD2. Germline V gene lookup returns CDR1 SGHTA and CDR2 FQGNSA. CDR3 length: 15 amino acids. The trim removed 4 bases at V and 4 bases at J, leaving 9 bases unmatched. CDR3 region: CASSWGGSGLETQYF. The CDR3 region has the DNA TGTGCCAGCAGCTGGGGGGGGAGTGGATTAGAGACCCAGTACTTC. The whole variable domain, remainder taken from reference TRBV7-2 and TRBJ2-5, is GAGVSQSPSNKVTEKGKDVELRCDPISGHTALYWYRQSLGQGLEFLIYFQGNSAPDKSGLPSDRFSAERTGGSVSTLTIQRTQQEDSAVYLCASSWGGSGLETQYFGPGTRLLVL.

The chain recombines TRBV7-9 with TRBJ2-7; 7 bases match TRBD1. CDR3 length: 16 residues. The V gene's germline CDR1 is SEHNR and CDR2 FQNEAQ (reference sequence). V gave up 4 bases and J gave up 4 bases; unmatched junction bases: 13. CDR3 nucleotide sequence: TGTGCCAGCAGCTCCCCGGGACAGACAAGTGGGTACGAGCAGTACTTC. Translated, it gives CASSSPGQTSGYEQYF.

The chain links TRBV29-1 to TRBJ2-1; either TRBD1 or TRBD2 may fit D (5 bases each). Germline CDR1 and CDR2: SQVTM and ANQGSEA. The CDR3 spans 13 residues. Between the trimmed V and J ends, which lost 3 bases and 3 bases, there was a span of 9 bases. The CDR3 here is CSVDGTIYNEQFF. The DNA for the CDR3 is TGCAGCGTTGACGGGACGATCTACAATGAGCAGTTCTTC.

The V and J genes are TRBV10-3 and TRBJ2-3; TRBD1 agrees at 9 bases. CDR1 ENHRY and CDR2 SYGVKD come from the germline V gene. Trimming removed 8 bases from V and 7 bases from J; junction bases left unmatched: 19. The CDR3 is 17 residues long. CDR3 sequence: CAIRPVSGTGKGNTQYF. The CDR3 DNA follows: TGTGCCATCCGCCCCGTATCCGGGACAGGGAAGGGGAATACGCAGTATTTT.

The table lists this clonotype with many counts. The rearrangement joins TRBV6-1 to TRBJ1-1; 10 positions agree with TRBD1. The V and J ends lost 3 bases and 4 bases, in that order; junction bases with no gene match: 11. CDR1 is MNHNS, CDR2 SASEGT, per germline. CDR3 length: 17 residues. The CDR3 loop is CASSDPGQGSVGTEAFF. CDR3 bases: TGTGCCAGCAGTGACCCGGGACAGGGGAGTGTTGGCACTGAAGCTTTCTTT.

The CDR3 loop reads CASSLGLRREYGYTF. The CDR3 DNA follows: TGCGCCAGCAGCCTTGGCTTGAGGAGGGAATATGGCTACACCTTC. The V call is TRBV5-1, the J call TRBJ1-2; D unclear. Germline CDR1 and CDR2: SGHRS and YFSETQ. This CDR3 has 15 residues. Between the trimmed V and J ends, which lost 4 bases and 5 bases, there was a span of 18 bases.

This CDR3 is CASRTRGGSGQPQHF. In nucleotides, the CDR3 is TGTGCCAGCAGGACCCGGGGGGGCTCAGGTCAGCCCCAGCATTTT. The chain links TRBV2 to TRBJ1-5; the D gene is possibly TRBD1 (6 bases). From germline, CDR1 is SNHLY and CDR2 FYNNEI. This CDR3 comprises 15 residues. V was trimmed by 6 bases and J by 6 bases, leaving 18 bases between them.

The chain employs TRBV20-1 and TRBJ2-7; a weak D match, TRBD2 (6 bases). Germline V lookup: CDR1 DFQATT, CDR2 SNEGSKA (reference sequence). The CDR3 loop spans 17 amino acids. The ends were cut back, 0 bases at V and 2 bases at J, with 20 bases in the middle. CDR3 protein: CSARDQTGATKTYEQYF. CDR3 DNA: TGCAGTGCTAGAGATCAGACGGGAGCCACTAAGACCTACGAGCAGTACTTC.

The chain employs TRBV7-2 and TRBJ1-6; no definite D call. CDR1 is SGHTA and CDR2 is FQGNSA in the germline V gene. The CDR3 totals 14 residues. Trimming cost V 1 base and J 14 bases, with 15 bases left between them. CDR3 residues: CASSLGAVQLALHF. The CDR3 DNA sequence: TGTGCCAGCAGCTTAGGGGCCGTTCAGCTGGCCCTCCACTTT.

The gene calls are TRBV6-1 and TRBJ2-7, with TRBD2 matching 13 bases. Germline loops: CDR1 MNHNS, CDR2 SASEGT. The CDR3 is 16 amino acids. The V gene end was trimmed by 5 bases and the J gene end by 2 bases; junction bases not matched to a gene: 6. CDR3 sequence (DNA): TGTGCCAGCAGTCAGCCGGGACTAGCGGGAACCTACGAGCAGTACTTC. Amino acids: CASSQPGLAGTYEQYF.

This clonotype showed up many times. The chain employs TRBV2 and TRBJ1-6; D is unclear. Germline CDR1 is SNHLY and CDR2 is FYNNEI. CDR3 size: 14 residues. V lost 5 bases and J 4 bases, leaving 9 bases between the germline ends. The CDR3 nucleotides read TGTGCCAGCAGTTTCCCGACGTATAATTCACCCCTCCACTTT. Protein product: CASSFPTYNSPLHF. Looking up the rest from reference TRBV2 and TRBJ1-6 gives the full variable domain: EPEVTQTPSHQVTQMGQEVILRCVPISNHLYFYWYRQILGQKVEFLVSFYNNEISEKSEIFDDQFSVERPDGSNFTLKIRSTKLEDSAMYFCASSFPTYNSPLHFGNGTRLTVT.

V gene TRBV6-1 combines with J gene TRBJ2-7; D might be TRBD1 or TRBD2, each matching 6 bases. The CDR3 extends over 14 amino acids. CDR1 is MNHNS, CDR2 SASEGT, per germline. The V and J ends lost 10 bases and 7 bases respectively, with 23 bases between them. The CDR3 region is CATGRGGTKGEQYF. The CDR3 coding sequence is TGTGCCACCGGACGGGGCGGGACAAAGGGGGAGCAGTACTTC.

This sequence joins TRBV5-8 and TRBJ1-2; weak D call: TRBD1 (5 bases). V was trimmed by 2 bases and J by 7 bases, leaving 12 bases between them. Germline V gives CDR1 SGHTS, CDR2 YDEGEE. There are 13 residues in the CDR3. The CDR3 nucleotides are TGTGCCAGCAGCTTCCCAGGGACTATTGGCTACACCTTC. It codes for CASSFPGTIGYTF.